These 26 T cell receptor beta chains were all obtained from the same sample, sequenced in a study of T-cell memory formation after mild COVID-19 (dated by TCRdb to the early 2020s). Libraries were constructed by 5' RACE. The sequencing machine was an Illumina NovaSeq 6000. TCRdb reanalyzed the raw reads on its own, using fastp at Q25 for trimming and MiXCR for clone calling, and kept in-frame beta chains. Each entry is one CDR3 protein sequence, shown with its most common DNA and genes. The sample profile shows about 290,000 distinct CDR3 sequences; about a sixth of them were found once. The top ten hold roughly 22% of the sample. Source material: PBMCs or a T cell subset sorted from them (not recorded which). The receptors shown here come from a man younger than 35 who had mild COVID-19 (a few samples of this study predate the infection). The sample titles of this study are shuffled in the database, so cell type and time point are left out; the donor was told from shared clones.

V and J are TRBV14 and TRBJ1-5; the D is unclear. This CDR3 has 17 amino acids. V lost 1 base and J lost 0, with 13 bases in between. In germline, CDR1 is SGHDN, CDR2 FVKESK. CDR3 in amino acids: CASSQVEGWDSNQPQHF. The CDR3 bases are TGTGCCAGCAGCCAAGTAGAAGGATGGGATAGCAATCAGCCCCAGCATTTT. The full variable domain, completed using reference TRBV14 and TRBJ1-5, is EAGVTQFPSHSVIEKGQTVTLRCDPISGHDNLYWYRRVMGKEIKFLLHFVKESKQDESGMPNNRFLAERTGGTYSTLKVQPAELEDSGVYFCASSQVEGWDSNQPQHFGDGTRLSIL.

This clonotype was seen a few times. This sequence joins TRBV10-3 and TRBJ2-7; 10 bases agree with TRBD1. J lost 6 bases, V lost 3 bases, and 5 bases had no gene match. Per germline, CDR1 ENHRY and CDR2 SYGVKD. The CDR3 contains 14 residues. CDR3 amino acids: CAISDGQGGVEQYV. CDR3 DNA: TGTGCCATCAGTGACGGACAGGGGGGGGTCGAGCAGTACGTC.

This clonotype was counted between two and nine times. This sequence joins TRBV6-1 and TRBJ2-1, with 7 positions matching TRBD1. This CDR3 has 14 amino acids. J was trimmed by 4 bases and V by 7 bases; bases with no gene match: 7. Germline V gene data show CDR1 as MNHNS and CDR2 as SASEGT. CDR3 DNA sequence: TGTGCCAGCACCCCGGGACAGATATACAATGAGCAGTTCTTC. Amino acid sequence: CASTPGQIYNEQFF.

This clonotype occurred a few times. The chain uses TRBV5-6 and TRBJ2-1; TRBD1 might be the D (5 bases). Trimming stripped 4 bases from V and 6 bases from J, with 17 bases between. This CDR3 region has 15 residues. CDR1 and CDR2 (germline): SGHDT, YYEEEE. The CDR3: CASSIDRLRRNEQFF. The CDR3 DNA reads TGTGCCAGCAGCATCGACAGACTTAGACGCAATGAGCAGTTCTTC.

This sequence joins TRBV6-1 and TRBJ1-1; D is ambiguous. The CDR3 totals 14 residues. Germline V CDR1 and CDR2: MNHNS, SASEGT. V was shortened by 4 bases and J by 1 base, with 10 bases between the two germline ends. The CDR3 coding sequence is TGTGCCAGCAGTGGATTGGTTCGGAACACTGAAGCTTTCTTT. It translates to CASSGLVRNTEAFF.

V is TRBV7-2 and J is TRBJ2-2; D not certain. V dropped 4 bases and J dropped 7 bases, with 7 bases sitting between them. The CDR3 length is 12 residues. From germline, CDR1 is SGHTA and CDR2 FQGNSA. CDR3 nucleotides: TGTGCCAGCAGCTGGAGCCACGGGGAGCTGTTTTTT. Translation gives CASSWSHGELFF.

This chain joins TRBV6-5 and TRBJ1-2; TRBD1 agrees at 8 bases. The CDR3 has 15 residues. The V gene end was trimmed by 6 bases and the J gene end by 2 bases; junction bases not matched to a gene: 8. The germline CDR1 and CDR2 sequences are MNHEY and SVGAGI. The CDR3: CASRPGQGANYGYTF. The DNA for the CDR3 is TGTGCCAGCAGACCCGGACAGGGTGCGAACTATGGCTACACCTTC.

The genes are TRBV9 and TRBJ2-3; 7 positions match TRBD2. CDR1 and CDR2 from the germline V gene are SGDLS and YYNGEE. The CDR3 runs 15 residues. V lost 0 bases to trimming and J lost 4 bases; unmatched junction nucleotides: 5. The CDR3 sequence is CASSVAGGQADTQYF. The DNA for the CDR3 is TGTGCCAGCAGCGTAGCGGGAGGTCAGGCAGATACGCAGTATTTT. Together with reference TRBV9 and TRBJ2-3, the CDR3 gives the full variable domain: DSGVTQTPKHLITATGQRVTLRCSPRSGDLSVYWYQQSLDQGLQFLIQYYNGEERAKGNILERFSAQQFPDLHSELNLSSLELGDSALYFCASSVAGGQADTQYFGPGTRLTVL.

A few counts support this clonotype. The genes are TRBV6-5 and TRBJ1-1, with 11 bases identical to TRBD1. V trimming: 6 bases; J trimming: 3 bases; junction bases outside the gene matches: 3. CDR1 and CDR2 (germline): MNHEY, SVGAGI. The CDR3 sequence is 14 residues long. The CDR3 here is CASSRDRGYTEAFF. The DNA of the CDR3 is TGTGCCAGCAGCCGGGACAGGGGGTACACTGAAGCTTTCTTT.

This clonotype has a count of ten or more. The chain couples TRBV20-1 to TRBJ1-4, with TRBD1 identical over 7 bases. Germline values: CDR1 DFQATT, CDR2 SNEGSKA (reference sequence). V lost 6 bases to trimming and J lost 3 bases; unmatched junction nucleotides: 7. This CDR3 has 14 amino acids. DNA of the CDR3: TGCAGTGCAGACCGCGGACAGGCTAATGAAAAACTGTTTTTT. Its protein is CSADRGQANEKLFF.

There are a few counts of this clonotype. This rearrangement joins TRBV12-3 or TRBV12-4 to TRBJ2-7; D unresolved. Trimming cost V 1 base and J 2 bases, with 9 bases left between them. This CDR3 has 14 residues. In DNA form, the CDR3 reads TGTGCCAGCAGTTTAGAGGCGCTAGCCTACGAGCAGTACTTC. This encodes CASSLEALAYEQYF.

J is TRBJ1-2 and V is TRBV12-3 or TRBV12-4, with D hard to call. The CDR3 sequence is 14 residues long. V lost 4 bases to trimming and J lost 4 bases, with 13 bases between them. CDR3 nucleotide sequence: TGTGCCAGCAGTTCACGACGGGGAGCCTATGGCTACACCTTC. Its translation is CASSSRRGAYGYTF.

This clonotype was picked up a small number of times. The chain couples TRBV29-1 to TRBJ1-2; no definite D call. CDR1 and CDR2 (germline): SQVTM, ANQGSEA. Trimming removed 8 bases at V and 4 bases at J, with 14 bases between. This CDR3 contains 12 residues. CDR3 protein: CSTKGGSYGYTF. DNA for the CDR3: TGCAGCACCAAAGGAGGGAGCTATGGCTACACCTTC.

This clonotype was recorded a few times. V usage is TRBV7-9 and J usage is TRBJ2-1; D remains unclear. Trimming cost V 9 bases and J 4 bases, with 13 bases left between them. Germline-derived CDR1 and CDR2 are SEHNR and FQNEAQ (reference sequence). This CDR3 comprises 13 residues. In DNA form, the CDR3 reads TGTGCCAGGGCACCTCCTAATTACAATGAGCAGTTCTTC. Its translation is CARAPPNYNEQFF.

The sample holds a few counts of this clonotype. The CDR3 region has the DNA TGTGCCAGCAGCCCTACGCGTCAAGAGACCCAGTACTTC. It specifies CASSPTRQETQYF. The chain joins TRBV7-2 to TRBJ2-5, with D unresolved. CDR3 length equals 13 residues. The ends were cut back, 5 bases at V and 2 bases at J, with 9 bases in the middle. Per germline, CDR1 SGHTA and CDR2 FQGNSA.

This clonotype was observed a few times. This chain uses TRBV20-1 with TRBJ1-1, with D possibly being TRBD1 (6 bases). Germline lookup yields CDR1 DFQATT and CDR2 SNEGSKA (reference sequence). The CDR3 loop spans 16 amino acids. Trimming left V 0 bases short and J 1 base short, with 15 bases between. CDR3 nucleotide sequence: TGCAGTGCTAGAGATGGGAACAGGGCGGGGAACACTGAAGCTTTCTTT. Translating gives CSARDGNRAGNTEAFF.

This clonotype was picked up a small number of times. The gene calls are TRBV7-2 and TRBJ2-2; D is possibly TRBD2 (6 bases). The V end lost 6 bases, the J end lost 5 bases, and 16 bases lay between the germline ends. The CDR3 spans 15 residues. CDR1 and CDR2 from the germline V gene are SGHTA and FQGNSA. CDR3 coding DNA: TGTGCCAGCAGTCCGGAGTGGGGGAGGACCGGGGAGCTGTTTTTT. Its translation is CASSPEWGRTGELFF.

A few counts support this clonotype. The V call is TRBV4-1, the J call TRBJ1-5, with no clear D. The ends were cut back, 0 bases at V and 6 bases at J, with 15 bases in the middle. The CDR3 covers 16 residues. Germline V gene data show CDR1 as MGHRA and CDR2 as YSYEKL. The CDR3 region is CASSQELPGVGQPQHF. DNA for the CDR3: TGCGCCAGCAGCCAAGAGCTCCCCGGCGTTGGTCAGCCCCAGCATTTT.

Only a few counts were recorded for this clonotype. This chain uses TRBV9 with TRBJ2-5; the match to TRBD1 covers 9 bases. Germline loops: CDR1 SGDLS, CDR2 YYNGEE. There are 15 residues in the CDR3. V was clipped by 0 bases and J by 4 bases; unmatched bases: 4. CDR3 residues: CASSVDRGLGETQYF. The CDR3 DNA is TGTGCCAGCAGCGTAGACAGGGGGCTAGGAGAGACCCAGTACTTC.

The rearrangement joins TRBV30 to TRBJ2-4, with D perhaps matching TRBD1 or TRBD2 (5 bases each). The CDR3 extends over 13 amino acids. The V end was cut by 0 bases, the J end by 7 bases, with 10 bases between. Germline V gene sequence: CDR1 GTSNPN, CDR2 SVGIG (reference sequence). The CDR3 DNA reads TGTGCCTGGAGTGTTCCATGGGGGAACATTCAGTACTTC. Encoded protein: CAWSVPWGNIQYF.

This clonotype was seen a handful of times. The chain carries TRBV7-6 and TRBJ2-7; D remains unclear. CDR3 length equals 14 residues. With 5 bases removed from V and 6 bases from J, the gap between germline ends came to 17 bases. Germline CDR1 is SGHVS and CDR2 is FNYEAQ. DNA of the CDR3: TGTGCCAGCAGCCCCAGGCCCGAAAAGGGCGAGCAGTACGTC. This translates into CASSPRPEKGEQYV.

This clonotype has a count of ten or more. This sequence joins TRBV5-1 and TRBJ2-5; D possibly corresponds to TRBD2 (5 bases). CDR1 and CDR2 from the germline V gene are SGHRS and YFSETQ. The CDR3 is 16 residues long. Trimming took off 2 bases at V and 0 bases at J, with 14 bases between the two ends. In DNA, the CDR3 is TGCGCCAGCAGCTTACTAGGGATCGGGTACCAAGAGACCCAGTACTTC. This gives the protein CASSLLGIGYQETQYF.

This sequence joins TRBV5-4 and TRBJ2-7, with D uncertain. Germline CDR1 and CDR2: SGHNT and YYREEE (reference sequence). Trimming cost V 0 bases and J 6 bases, with 13 bases left between them. The CDR3 is 14 residues long. The chain's CDR3 is CASSLGQDLVEQYV. In DNA form, the CDR3 reads TGTGCCAGCAGCTTGGGGCAGGATCTCGTCGAGCAGTACGTC.

In its sample, this clonotype was seen many times. The rearrangement links TRBV4-1 to TRBJ1-2; perhaps TRBD1 as D (5 bases). The CDR3 consists of 19 residues. Between the trimmed V and J ends, which lost 1 base and 2 bases, there was a span of 23 bases. Germline loops: CDR1 MGHRA, CDR2 YSYEKL. As DNA, the CDR3 is TGCGCCAGCAGCCAAGTACGTTCTAGGAGGGGAAGAGGGAACTATGGCTACACCTTC. Protein: CASSQVRSRRGRGNYGYTF.

The chain recombines TRBV7-2 with TRBJ1-2; no definite D call. Germline CDR1 is SGHTA and CDR2 is FQGNSA. V was trimmed by 8 bases and J by 7 bases, leaving 11 bases between them. CDR3 length: 11 residues. The CDR3 DNA is TGTGCCAGCGCCCTAACGTCTGGCTACACCTTC. Translated: CASALTSGYTF. The whole variable domain, remainder taken from reference TRBV7-2 and TRBJ1-2, is GAGVSQSPSNKVTEKGKDVELRCDPISGHTALYWYRQSLGQGLEFLIYFQGNSAPDKSGLPSDRFSAERTGGSVSTLTIQRTQQEDSAVYLCASALTSGYTFGSGTRLTVV.

As DNA, the CDR3 is TGTGCCAGCAGTGTGATAGAAAGCTATGGCTACACCTTC. Amino acid sequence: CASSVIESYGYTF. V usage is TRBV2 and J usage is TRBJ1-2, with D uncertain. The CDR3 runs to 13 residues. Per the germline V gene, CDR1 is SNHLY and CDR2 is FYNNEI. V lost 4 bases and J 4 bases, leaving 10 bases between the germline ends. The full variable domain, rest sourced from reference TRBV2 and TRBJ1-2, is EPEVTQTPSHQVTQMGQEVILRCVPISNHLYFYWYRQILGQKVEFLVSFYNNEISEKSEIFDDQFSVERPDGSNFTLKIRSTKLEDSAMYFCASSVIESYGYTFGSGTRLTVV.